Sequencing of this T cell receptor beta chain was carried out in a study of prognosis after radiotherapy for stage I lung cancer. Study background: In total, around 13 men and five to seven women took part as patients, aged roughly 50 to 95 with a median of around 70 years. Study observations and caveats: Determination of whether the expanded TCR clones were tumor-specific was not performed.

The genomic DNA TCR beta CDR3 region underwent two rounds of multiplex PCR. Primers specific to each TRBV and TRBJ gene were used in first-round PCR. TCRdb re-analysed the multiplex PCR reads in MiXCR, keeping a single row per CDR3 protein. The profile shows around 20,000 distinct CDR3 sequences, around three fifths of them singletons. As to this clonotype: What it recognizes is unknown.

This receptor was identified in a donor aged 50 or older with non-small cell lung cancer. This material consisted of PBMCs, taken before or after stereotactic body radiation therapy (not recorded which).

CDR3 loop: CASSYQTGDEQFF. Here the CDR3 DNA reads TGTGCCAGCAGCTACCAGACAGGGGATGAGCAGTTCTTC. J is TRBJ2-1 and V is TRBV7-2, with TRBD1 matching over 8 bases. CDR3 length: 13 residues. The trim removed 4 bases at V and 8 bases at J, leaving 4 bases unmatched. Germline V gives CDR1 SGHTA, CDR2 FQGNSA.